Following are 5 T cell receptor beta chains from one sample sequenced in a study of blood T cells in healthy people across ages. Then a second PCR, running roughly 6 to 12 cycles, was carried out with a sample-barcoded 5' primer and a J-beta primer mix. From the 5' RACE reads, TCRdb called clonotypes with MiXCR, one entry per CDR3 protein. Among about 720,000 distinct CDR3 sequences listed, roughly 20% were seen once. What was sequenced was blood. These receptors were obtained from a man aged 70-80 years in good health.

The chain has TRBV12-3 or TRBV12-4 and TRBJ2-1; D perhaps matches TRBD1 (5 bases). The DNA matches TRBJ2-5 better at its end, which makes the J call doubtful. CDR3 size: 14 residues. CDR3 DNA sequence: TGTGCCAGCAGTTTCATGGCGACAGAAGAGACCCAGTACTTC. Encoded protein: CASSFMATEETQYF.

This clonotype was observed a few times. V and J are TRBV29-1 and TRBJ1-3; D is unresolved. Germline values: CDR1 SQVTM, CDR2 ANQGSEA. The V gene lost 8 bases and the J gene lost 2 bases, with 10 bases spanning the gap. The CDR3 spans 12 residues. CDR3 amino acids: CSIREPGNTIYF. The CDR3 DNA is TGCAGCATACGGGAGCCTGGAAACACCATATATTTT.

This clonotype was observed a handful of times. The rearrangement joins TRBV2 to TRBJ1-1; a weak D match, TRBD1 (6 bases). This CDR3 region has 14 residues. Looked up from germline, CDR1 is SNHLY and CDR2 is FYNNEI. The germline V and J ends were trimmed by 6 bases and 3 bases, with 14 bases remaining between them. CDR3 sequence reads: CASRGGREDTEAFF. CDR3 sequence (DNA): TGTGCCAGCAGGGGGGGCAGAGAGGACACTGAAGCTTTCTTT. Complete variable domain (other parts from reference TRBV2 and TRBJ1-1): EPEVTQTPSHQVTQMGQEVILRCVPISNHLYFYWYRQILGQKVEFLVSFYNNEISEKSEIFDDQFSVERPDGSNFTLKIRSTKLEDSAMYFCASRGGREDTEAFFGQGTRLTVV.

This chain joins TRBV5-1 and TRBJ1-4, with TRBD1 identical over 9 bases. CDR3 length: 15 amino acids. The germline V gene encodes CDR1 SGHRS and CDR2 YFSETQ. With V trimmed by 4 bases and J by 6 bases, 7 bases remained unmatched. The CDR3 loop reads CASSRGGQGYEKLFF. The CDR3 region has the DNA TGCGCCAGCAGCCGGGGGGGACAGGGATATGAAAAACTGTTTTTT.

V and J are TRBV11-2 and TRBJ2-5, with D perhaps matching TRBD2 (6 bases). The DNA end lines up better with TRBJ2-1; the J call may be wrong. CDR1 and CDR2 from the germline V gene are SGHAT and FQNNGV. This CDR3 is 15 amino acids long. The CDR3 nucleotides read TGTGCCAGCAGCTTTGCCGGGAGTCCCAGGAATGAGCAGTTCTTC. Encoded protein: CASSFAGSPRNEQFF.